The entry below describes one TCR beta chain. Antigen unknown. This sample stems from a study of shared clonotypes between healthy human individuals. General study results and limits: Genetic and exposure-history diversity was limited by the small donor number.

Germline lookup yields CDR1 KGHSH and CDR2 LQKENI. V lost 3 bases to trimming and J lost 11 bases, with 13 bases between them. The CDR3 is 13 residues long. As originally analysed: ImmunoSEQ supplied junction-only sequences lacking quality scores, so filtering was different. The table came from immunoSEQ multiplex PCR; TCRdb's copy has only in-frame clones and leaves some out. From that table come the V and J calls and clone size; the DNA was used to work out D and trimming. The table includes roughly 1,600,000 clones, approximately 98.5% detected once. The sample comprised naive CD4+ T cells sorted from blood. Regarding subset: CD45RA+ positively selected. This receptor was obtained from a man aged 25 to 40 in good health. The V and J genes are TRBV18 and TRBJ2-2; D could derive from TRBD1 or TRBD2 (5 bases each). The CDR3 DNA sequence: TGTGCCAGCTCACCCGGGACGCTACTTGAGCTGTTTTTT. It codes for CASSPGTLLELFF.